This T cell receptor beta chain was documented in a study of control samples from healthy donors and cancer patients. Assay: immunoSEQ multiplex PCR; the TCRdb copy retains only in-frame clones and omits some. The table includes 65,000 to 100,000 clones, 91% detected once. CDR1 and CDR2 from the germline V gene are LNHDA and SQIVND (reference sequence). The V end was cut by 0 bases, the J end by 0 bases, with 5 bases between. The CDR3 extends over 14 amino acids. This sequence was found in a man between 45 and 60 years old in good health. Material: blood. The chain joins TRBV19 to TRBJ1-2; D gene ambiguous. Written as DNA, the CDR3 is TGTGCCAGTAGTATAGACGGTGCTAACTATGGCTACACCTTC. Translating it yields CASSIDGANYGYTF.